Given below is one TCR beta chain in context. Antigen specificity is unknown. Germline values: CDR1 MNHEY, CDR2 SMNVEV (reference sequence). The CDR3 covers 14 residues. This record comes from a study of shared clonotypes between healthy human individuals. Study-level information: CD8 memory received one plate per donor, CD8 naive two, CD4 memory three and CD4 naive three.

TCRdb's table, derived via immunoSEQ multiplex PCR, lists solely in-frame clones and lacks some. The table has approximately 530,000 clones, roughly 95% seen once. The study's findings and limits: Incompleteness in sorted-subset sequencing, despite large depth, was shown by rarefaction. Clonotypes that were shared across a handful of donors made up roughly 5.2% of naive CD4 clonotypes. Sequencing depth was predicted to influence how clonotypes are shared among donors.

V is TRBV27 and J is TRBJ2-5; D remains unclear. The tail of the sequence fits TRBJ2-7 better, so the J call may be wrong. This TCR derives from a woman in her twenties or thirties in good health. Material for sequencing was naive CD4+ T cells sorted from blood. Noted subset: CD45RA+ positively selected. CDR3 coding DNA: TGTGCCAGCCGACTGGGTAGGGAAGTGTACGAGCAGTACTTC. Encoded protein: CASRLGREVYEQYF.